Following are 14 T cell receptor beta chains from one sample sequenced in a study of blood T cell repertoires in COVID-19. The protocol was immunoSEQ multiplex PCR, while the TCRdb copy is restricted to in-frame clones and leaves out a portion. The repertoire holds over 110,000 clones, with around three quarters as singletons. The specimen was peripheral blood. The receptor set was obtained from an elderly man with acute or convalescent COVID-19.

The CDR3 spells CAWSPTSRQLGNTIYF. For the CDR3, the DNA is TGTGCCTGGAGTCCGACCTCCAGACAGTTAGGAAACACCATATATTTT. This chain links TRBV30 with TRBJ1-3; a weak D match, TRBD1 (5 bases). The CDR3 loop spans 16 amino acids. With 2 bases removed from V and 4 bases from J, the gap between germline ends came to 18 bases. The V gene's germline CDR1 is GTSNPN and CDR2 SVGIG (reference sequence).

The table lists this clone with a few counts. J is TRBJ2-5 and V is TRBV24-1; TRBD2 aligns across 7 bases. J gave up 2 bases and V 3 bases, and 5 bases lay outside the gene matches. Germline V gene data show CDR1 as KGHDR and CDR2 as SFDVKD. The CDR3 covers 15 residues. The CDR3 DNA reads TGTGCCACCAGTGATGCCGGGGGGAATCAAGAGACCCAGTACTTC. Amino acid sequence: CATSDAGGNQETQYF.

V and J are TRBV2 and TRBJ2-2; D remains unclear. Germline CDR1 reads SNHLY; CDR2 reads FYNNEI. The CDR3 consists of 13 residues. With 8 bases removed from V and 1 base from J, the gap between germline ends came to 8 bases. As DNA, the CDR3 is TGTGCCAGCTCCCAATGGAACACCGGGGAGCTGTTTTTT. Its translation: CASSQWNTGELFF. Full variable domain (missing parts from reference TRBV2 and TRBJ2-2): EPEVTQTPSHQVTQMGQEVILRCVPISNHLYFYWYRQILGQKVEFLVSFYNNEISEKSEIFDDQFSVERPDGSNFTLKIRSTKLEDSAMYFCASSQWNTGELFFGEGSRLTVL.

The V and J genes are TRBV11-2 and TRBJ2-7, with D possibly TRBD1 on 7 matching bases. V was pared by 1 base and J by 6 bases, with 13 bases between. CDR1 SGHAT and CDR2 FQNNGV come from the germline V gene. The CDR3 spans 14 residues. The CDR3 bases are TGTGCCAGCAGCTTAGGGCACAGGGGAGGCGAGCAGTACTTC. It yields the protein CASSLGHRGGEQYF.

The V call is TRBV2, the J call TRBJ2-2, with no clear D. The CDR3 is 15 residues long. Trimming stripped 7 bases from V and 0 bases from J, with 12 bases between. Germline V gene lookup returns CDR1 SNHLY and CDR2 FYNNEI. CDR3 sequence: CASTPTSANTGELFF. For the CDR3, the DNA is TGTGCCAGCACCCCAACTTCGGCGAACACCGGGGAGCTGTTTTTT. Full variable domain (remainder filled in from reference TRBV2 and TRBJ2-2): EPEVTQTPSHQVTQMGQEVILRCVPISNHLYFYWYRQILGQKVEFLVSFYNNEISEKSEIFDDQFSVERPDGSNFTLKIRSTKLEDSAMYFCASTPTSANTGELFFGEGSRLTVL.

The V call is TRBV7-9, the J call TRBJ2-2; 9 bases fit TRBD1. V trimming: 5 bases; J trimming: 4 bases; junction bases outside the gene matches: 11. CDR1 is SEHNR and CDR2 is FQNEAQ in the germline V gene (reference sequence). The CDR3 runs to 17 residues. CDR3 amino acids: CASSPSYRGRGTGELFF. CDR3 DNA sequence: TGTGCCAGCAGCCCGTCCTACAGGGGGCGCGGCACCGGGGAGCTGTTTTTT.

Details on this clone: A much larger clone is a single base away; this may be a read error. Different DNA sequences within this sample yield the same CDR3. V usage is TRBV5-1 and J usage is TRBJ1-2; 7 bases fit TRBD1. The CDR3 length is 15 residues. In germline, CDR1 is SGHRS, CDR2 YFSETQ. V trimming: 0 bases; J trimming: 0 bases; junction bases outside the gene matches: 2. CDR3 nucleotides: TGCGCCAGCAGCTTGGGGGGGACAGCTAACTATGGCTACACCTTC. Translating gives CASSLGGTANYGYTF.

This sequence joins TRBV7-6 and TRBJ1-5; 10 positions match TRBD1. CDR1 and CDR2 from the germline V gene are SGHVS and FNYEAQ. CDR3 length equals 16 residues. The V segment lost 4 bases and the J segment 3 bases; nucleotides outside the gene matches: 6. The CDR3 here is CASSSRQGAANQPQHF. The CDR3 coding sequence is TGTGCCAGCAGCTCACGACAGGGGGCCGCCAATCAGCCCCAGCATTTT.

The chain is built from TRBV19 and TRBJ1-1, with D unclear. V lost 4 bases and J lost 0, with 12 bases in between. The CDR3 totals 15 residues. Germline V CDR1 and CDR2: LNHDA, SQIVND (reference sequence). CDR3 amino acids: CASSTNGAMNTEAFF. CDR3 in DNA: TGTGCCAGTAGTACAAACGGTGCTATGAACACTGAAGCTTTCTTT.

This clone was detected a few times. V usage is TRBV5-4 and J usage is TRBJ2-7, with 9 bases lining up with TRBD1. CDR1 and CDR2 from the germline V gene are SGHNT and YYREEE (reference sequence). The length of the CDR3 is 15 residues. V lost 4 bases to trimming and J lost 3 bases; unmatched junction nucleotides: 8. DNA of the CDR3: TGTGCCAGCAGCCAGAGGACAGGGGCCCTCTACGAGCAGTACTTC. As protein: CASSQRTGALYEQYF.

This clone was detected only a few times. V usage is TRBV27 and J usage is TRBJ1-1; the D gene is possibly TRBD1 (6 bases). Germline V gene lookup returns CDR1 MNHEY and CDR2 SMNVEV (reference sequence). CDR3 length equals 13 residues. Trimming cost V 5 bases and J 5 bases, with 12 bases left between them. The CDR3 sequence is CASSRTGYTEAFF. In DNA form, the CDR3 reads TGTGCCAGCAGTCGTACAGGGTATACTGAAGCTTTCTTT.

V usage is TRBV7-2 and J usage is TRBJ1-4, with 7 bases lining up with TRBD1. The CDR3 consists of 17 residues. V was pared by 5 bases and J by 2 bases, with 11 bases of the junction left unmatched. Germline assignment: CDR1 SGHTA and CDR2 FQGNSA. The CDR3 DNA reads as TGTGCCAGCAGCACTAGAGGACAGGAGTGGACTAATGAAAAACTGTTTTTT. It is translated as CASSTRGQEWTNEKLFF.

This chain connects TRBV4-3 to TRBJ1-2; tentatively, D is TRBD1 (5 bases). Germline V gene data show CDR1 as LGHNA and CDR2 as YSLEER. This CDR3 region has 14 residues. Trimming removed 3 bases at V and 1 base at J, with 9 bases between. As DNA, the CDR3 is TGCGCCAGCAGCCAGGGACTCTTTAACTATGGCTACACCTTC. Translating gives CASSQGLFNYGYTF.

Written as DNA, the CDR3 is TGTGCCTGGAGTGTAAAAAGGACAGGACTGGAAAAACTGTTTTTT. This sequence encodes CAWSVKRTGLEKLFF. The chain employs TRBV30 and TRBJ1-4; 7 nucleotides line up with TRBD1. Germline-derived CDR1 and CDR2 are GTSNPN and SVGIG (reference sequence). CDR3 length: 15 amino acids. V lost 0 bases, J lost 8 bases, and 9 bases stayed unmatched.